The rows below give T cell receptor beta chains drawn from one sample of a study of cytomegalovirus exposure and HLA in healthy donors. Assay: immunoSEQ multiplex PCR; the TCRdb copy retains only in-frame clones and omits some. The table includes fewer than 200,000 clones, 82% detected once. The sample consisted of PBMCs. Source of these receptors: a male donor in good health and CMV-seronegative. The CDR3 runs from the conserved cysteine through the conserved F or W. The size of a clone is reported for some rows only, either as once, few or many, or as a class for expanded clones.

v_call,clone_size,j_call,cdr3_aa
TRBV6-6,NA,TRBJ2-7,CASRESGALSYEQYF
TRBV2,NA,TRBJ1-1,CASSVDRVNTEAFF
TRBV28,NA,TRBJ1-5,CASSDLLGTLGNQPQHF
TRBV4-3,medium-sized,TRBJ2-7,CASSQEQGGAYEQYF
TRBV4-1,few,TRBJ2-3,CASSLPGTDTQYF
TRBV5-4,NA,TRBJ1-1,CASSIVVPGQFTEAFF
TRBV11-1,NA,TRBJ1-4,CASSADITTNEKLFF
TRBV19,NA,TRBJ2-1,CASSIDRLAGVSSYNEQFF
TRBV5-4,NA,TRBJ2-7,CASSLAGTYEQYF
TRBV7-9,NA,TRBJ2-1,CASSEALSNEQFF
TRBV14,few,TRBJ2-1,CASSQLGLASGEQFF
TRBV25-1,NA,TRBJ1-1,CASSGWGDRTAFF
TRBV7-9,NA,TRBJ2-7,CASSLMSTSAINYEQYF
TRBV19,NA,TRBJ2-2,CASKMTSGRAWGTGELFF
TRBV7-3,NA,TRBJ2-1,CASSPSGGPSNEQFF
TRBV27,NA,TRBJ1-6,CASTPALLLNSPLHF
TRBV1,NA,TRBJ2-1,CTSRGTGTGDYNEQFF
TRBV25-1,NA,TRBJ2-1,CASSDPRLAGGPRNEQFF
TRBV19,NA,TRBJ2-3,CASSILGLAAGDTQYF
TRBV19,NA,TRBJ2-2,CASSIGQANTGELFF
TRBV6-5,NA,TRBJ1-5,CASSSGQGGQPQHF
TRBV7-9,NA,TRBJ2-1,CASSLVGGGRDNEQFF